These 10 T cell receptor beta chains came from one sample sequenced in a study of cytomegalovirus exposure and HLA in healthy donors. The PCR employed 60 Vbeta primers together with 13 Jbeta primers. Here immunoSEQ multiplex PCR was the method, and the copy in TCRdb shows in-frame clones only, minus some. The sample includes roughly 51,000 clones, over 75% of them seen just once. Input material: PBMCs. Source of these receptors: a boy aged 5-17 years in good health and CMV-seropositive.

The chain employs TRBV9 and TRBJ2-2; TRBD2 might be the D (5 bases). Trimming left V 4 bases short and J 6 bases short, with 7 bases between. This CDR3 is built from 12 residues. Germline assignment: CDR1 SGDLS and CDR2 YYNGEE. CDR3 protein: CASSRGAGELFF. The CDR3, as DNA: TGTGCCAGCAGCCGGGGAGCCGGGGAGCTGTTTTTT. The full variable domain, rest sourced from reference TRBV9 and TRBJ2-2, is DSGVTQTPKHLITATGQRVTLRCSPRSGDLSVYWYQQSLDQGLQFLIQYYNGEERAKGNILERFSAQQFPDLHSELNLSSLELGDSALYFCASSRGAGELFFGEGSRLTVL.

Here the CDR3 reads CASSEESFSYEQYF. The CDR3 DNA follows: TGTGCCAGCAGTGAAGAAAGCTTCTCCTACGAGCAGTACTTC. The chain employs TRBV2 and TRBJ2-7, with D unclear. V lost 1 base, J lost 0 bases, and 7 bases lay in between. The CDR3 runs 14 residues. Per germline, CDR1 SNHLY and CDR2 FYNNEI.

Notes on this clone: Sequence at one end of the junction differs from germline and may be a read error. Other DNA sequences in the sample encode the same CDR3. The chain uses TRBV5-6 and TRBJ2-2; D is uncertain. The germline CDR1 and CDR2 sequences are SGHDT and YYEEEE. This CDR3 has 13 amino acids. CDR3 nucleotides: TGTGCCAGTAGCTTCGGCGCGGCCGGGGAGCTGTTTTTT. Translated, it gives CASSFGAAGELFF.

V gene TRBV4-2 combines with J gene TRBJ2-7, with D tentatively TRBD2 (7 bases). Germline assignment: CDR1 LGHNA and CDR2 YNFKEQ. The germline V and J ends were trimmed by 0 bases and 6 bases, with 15 bases remaining between them. CDR3 size: 15 residues. The CDR3 is CASSQEGGAFIEQYF. The DNA of the CDR3 is TGTGCCAGCAGCCAAGAGGGGGGGGCCTTCATCGAGCAGTACTTC.

The gene calls are TRBV7-9 and TRBJ2-3, with 12 positions matching TRBD2. The CDR3 contains 15 residues. The germline CDR1 and CDR2 sequences are SEHNR and FQNEAQ (reference sequence). V gave up 5 bases and J gave up 6 bases; unmatched junction bases: 6. The CDR3 bases are TGTGCCAGCAGCCAACTAGCGGGGGGCTCGGATACGCAGTATTTT. This gives the protein CASSQLAGGSDTQYF. The whole variable domain, remainder taken from reference TRBV7-9 and TRBJ2-3, is DTGVSQNPRHKITKRGQNVTFRCDPISEHNRLYWYRQTLGQGPEFLTYFQNEAQLEKSRLLSDRFSAERPKGSFSTLEIQRTEQGDSAMYLCASSQLAGGSDTQYFGPGTRLTVL.

The chain has TRBV11-2 and TRBJ1-1, with D maybe TRBD1 (5 bases). Between the trimmed V and J ends, which lost 2 bases and 3 bases, there was a span of 13 bases. CDR1 is SGHAT, CDR2 FQNNGV, per germline. This CDR3 is 15 amino acids long. The CDR3 here is CASSLIRGKDTEAFF. In DNA, the CDR3 is TGTGCCAGCAGCTTAATAAGGGGTAAGGACACTGAAGCTTTCTTT.

V gene TRBV11-2 combines with J gene TRBJ2-6; perhaps TRBD2 as D (7 bases). Germline-derived CDR1 and CDR2 are SGHAT and FQNNGV. The CDR3 consists of 16 residues. Trimming left V 5 bases short and J 4 bases short, with 15 bases between. CDR3 coding DNA: TGTGCCAGCAGCCCCCTGGGGGGGGCCGGGGCCAACGTCCTGACTTTC. This translates into CASSPLGGAGANVLTF.

This chain connects TRBV9 to TRBJ1-1, with D perhaps matching TRBD1 (5 bases). Trimming removed 3 bases at V and 1 base at J, with 10 bases between. The CDR3 consists of 14 residues. Germline CDR1 reads SGDLS; CDR2 reads YYNGEE. CDR3 region: CASSARQSNTEAFF. The CDR3 bases are TGTGCCAGCAGCGCTCGACAGTCGAACACTGAAGCTTTCTTT.

V is TRBV11-1 and J is TRBJ2-7; D gene uncertain. CDR3 size: 14 residues. The germline V and J ends were trimmed by 2 bases and 6 bases, with 14 bases remaining between them. From germline, CDR1 is SGHAT and CDR2 FQDESV (reference sequence). The CDR3 loop is CASSLTGFGSEQYF. The CDR3 DNA reads as TGTGCCAGCAGCTTAACGGGTTTCGGGTCCGAGCAGTACTTC.

In regard to this clone: Other nucleotide sequences from this sample produce the same CDR3. This sequence joins TRBV7-9 and TRBJ1-5; no firm D call. Germline V gives CDR1 SEHNR, CDR2 FQNEAQ (reference sequence). CDR3 length: 13 amino acids. Trimming removed 3 bases from V and 5 bases from J, with 8 bases in between. The CDR3 reads CASSLSEDQPQHF. In DNA form, the CDR3 reads TGTGCCAGCAGCTTGAGTGAAGATCAGCCCCAGCATTTT.